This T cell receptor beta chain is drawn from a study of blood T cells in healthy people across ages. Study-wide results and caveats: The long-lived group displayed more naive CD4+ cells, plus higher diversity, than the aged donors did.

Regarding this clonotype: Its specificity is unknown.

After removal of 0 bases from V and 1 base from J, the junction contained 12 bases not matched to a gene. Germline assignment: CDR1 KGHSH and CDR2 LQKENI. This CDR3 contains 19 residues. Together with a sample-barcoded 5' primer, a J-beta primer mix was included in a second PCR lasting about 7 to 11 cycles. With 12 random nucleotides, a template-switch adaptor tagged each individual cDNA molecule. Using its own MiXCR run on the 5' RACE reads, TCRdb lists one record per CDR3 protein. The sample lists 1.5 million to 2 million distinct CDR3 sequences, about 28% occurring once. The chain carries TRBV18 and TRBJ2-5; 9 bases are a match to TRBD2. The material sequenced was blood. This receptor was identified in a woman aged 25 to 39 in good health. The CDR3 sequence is CASSPPGLAGYRLQETQYF. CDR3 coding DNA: TGTGCCAGCTCACCACCGGGGCTAGCGGGATACCGACTCCAAGAGACCCAGTACTTC.